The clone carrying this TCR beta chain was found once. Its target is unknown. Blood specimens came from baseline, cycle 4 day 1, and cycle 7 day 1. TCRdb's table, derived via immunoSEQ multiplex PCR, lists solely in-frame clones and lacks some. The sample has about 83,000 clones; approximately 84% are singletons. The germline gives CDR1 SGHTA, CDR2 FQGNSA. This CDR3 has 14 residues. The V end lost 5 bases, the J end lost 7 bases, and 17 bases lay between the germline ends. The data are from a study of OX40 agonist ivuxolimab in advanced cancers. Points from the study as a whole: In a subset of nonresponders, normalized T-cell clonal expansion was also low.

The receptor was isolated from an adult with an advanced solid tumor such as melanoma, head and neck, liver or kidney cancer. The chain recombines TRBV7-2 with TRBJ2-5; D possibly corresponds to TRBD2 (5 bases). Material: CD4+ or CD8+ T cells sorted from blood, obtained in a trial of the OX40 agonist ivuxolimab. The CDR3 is CASSPGVTSGTQYF. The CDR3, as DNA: TGTGCCAGCAGCCCGGGTGTCACTAGTGGGACCCAGTACTTC.